Shown below are 7 T cell receptor beta chains from a single sample sequenced in a study of T cells in Graves' hyperthyroidism and ophthalmopathy. It was RNA transcripts that yielded the amplified TCR beta CDR3 regions. With the HTBI primer set, the TCR CDR3 went through a first round of RT-PCR. TCRdb itself ran the multiplex PCR reads through MiXCR, one entry per CDR3 protein. The top ten clones hold about 3.5% of a sample with a few hundred thousand distinct CDR3 sequences, more than 15% of them seen once. Sequenced material: blood. Receptors were obtained from a middle-aged woman with Graves' ophthalmopathy.

This clonotype was observed many times. This chain links TRBV18 with TRBJ2-4; D remains ambiguous. V lost 2 bases, J lost 0 bases, and 5 bases lay in between. Per the germline V gene, CDR1 is KGHSH and CDR2 is LQKENI. The CDR3 extends over 14 amino acids. CDR3 amino acids: CASSPGLAKNIQYF. The CDR3 DNA sequence: TGTGCCAGCTCACCAGGGCTAGCCAAAAACATTCAGTACTTC.

This clonotype was recorded a few times. This rearrangement joins TRBV12-3 or TRBV12-4 to TRBJ1-6; no clear D. CDR3 length equals 13 residues. V gave up 4 bases and J gave up 7 bases, with 8 bases separating them. The CDR3 nucleotides are TGTGCCAGCAGTTCCTCTCTGAATTCACCCCTCCACTTT. This sequence encodes CASSSSLNSPLHF.

This clonotype was recorded at least ten times. The chain links TRBV7-2 to TRBJ2-2; 10 bases agree with TRBD1. CDR1 is SGHTA and CDR2 is FQGNSA in the germline V gene. The CDR3 is 16 amino acids. V lost 6 bases to trimming and J lost 6 bases; unmatched junction nucleotides: 10. For the CDR3, the DNA is TGTGCCAGCAGGCGATCCGGGACAGGGGATTCCGGGGAGCTGTTTTTT. It yields the protein CASRRSGTGDSGELFF.

In this sample, this clonotype turned up many times. CDR3 nucleotide sequence: TGTGCCAGCAGCTTAGCATGCTCTCAGGGGGAAGGGAACACTGAAGCTTTCTTT. This sequence encodes CASSLACSQGEGNTEAFF. The V gene is TRBV7-6, the J gene TRBJ1-1; TRBD1 matches at 7 bases. Losses at the gene ends were 0 bases for V and 1 base for J; bases not matched to a gene: 11. CDR1 and CDR2 (germline): SGHVS, FNYEAQ. The CDR3 has 18 amino acids. Variable domain in full (rest from reference TRBV7-6 and TRBJ1-1): GAGVSQSPRYKVTKRGQDVALRCDPISGHVSLYWYRQALGQGPEFLTYFNYEAQQDKSGLPNDRFSAERPEGSISTLTIQRTEQRDSAMYRCASSLACSQGEGNTEAFFGQGTRLTVV.

This clonotype was detected many times. This chain uses TRBV30 with TRBJ1-2, with D possibly TRBD1 on 6 matching bases. The V gene's germline CDR1 is GTSNPN and CDR2 SVGIG (reference sequence). CDR3 length: 13 residues. V lost 0 bases to trimming and J lost 7 bases, with 12 bases between them. The CDR3 spells CAWSVVGGSGYTF. As DNA, the CDR3 is TGTGCCTGGAGTGTGGTAGGGGGGAGTGGCTACACCTTC.

The chain employs TRBV11-2 and TRBJ2-3, with D possibly being TRBD2 (5 bases). The germline gives CDR1 SGHAT, CDR2 FQNNGV. CDR3 length equals 17 residues. The V end was cut by 5 bases, the J end by 4 bases, with 22 bases between. CDR3 nucleotides: TGTGCCAGCAGCCTTCGACGGGGTGGGGTGGGTCCAGATACGCAGTATTTT. Protein sequence: CASSLRRGGVGPDTQYF.

This sequence joins TRBV6-1 and TRBJ2-7; D might be TRBD1 or TRBD2, each matching 6 bases. The germline V gene encodes CDR1 MNHNS and CDR2 SASEGT. This CDR3 has 13 amino acids. Trimming took off 8 bases at V and 5 bases at J, with 16 bases between the two ends. This CDR3 reads CASSRGPWDEQYF. CDR3 DNA: TGTGCCAGCTCCCGGGGGCCCTGGGACGAGCAGTACTTC.